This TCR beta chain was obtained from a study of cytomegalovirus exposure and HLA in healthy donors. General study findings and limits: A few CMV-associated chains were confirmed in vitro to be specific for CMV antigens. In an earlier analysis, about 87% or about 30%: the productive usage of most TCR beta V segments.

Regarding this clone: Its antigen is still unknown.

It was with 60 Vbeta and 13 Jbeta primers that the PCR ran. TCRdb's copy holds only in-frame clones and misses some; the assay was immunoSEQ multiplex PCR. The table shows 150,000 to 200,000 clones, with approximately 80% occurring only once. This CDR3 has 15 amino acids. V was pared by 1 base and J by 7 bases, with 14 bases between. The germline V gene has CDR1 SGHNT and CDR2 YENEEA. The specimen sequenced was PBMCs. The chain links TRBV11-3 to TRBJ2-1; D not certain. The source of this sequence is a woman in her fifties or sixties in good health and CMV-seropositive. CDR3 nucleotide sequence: TGTGCCAGCAGCTTAGTAGCAAGTAGTTCGAATGAGCAGTTCTTC. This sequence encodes CASSLVASSSNEQFF.